The 11 T cell receptor beta chains given below trace back to one sample, sequenced in a study of T cell repertoires in cytomegalovirus infection (dated by TCRdb to the late 2010s). Data came from an Illumina HiSeq 1500. In TCRdb, the public reads were trimmed at Q25 with fastp and aligned with MiXCR, with productive beta chains retained. Records with the same CDR3 protein are collapsed into one entry carrying the most frequent genes and DNA. This sample comprises 600,000 to 700,000 distinct CDR3 sequences, 30% to 40% of them detected only once. The ten largest clones represent 15% to 20% of the sample. Their cognate antigens are unknown. In light of the paper, this sample's treatment or condition label describes: in vitro stimulation with specific CMV peptide epitopes to enrich CMV-specific T cells. The sample in question was cultured PBMCs, obtained from culture after CMV antigen stimulation. The origin of the receptors is a human donor in good health (CMV status not recorded). Some clones in this sample may be carry-over from other donors' samples.

The chain employs TRBV24-1 and TRBJ2-5, with D unclear. With 1 base removed from V and 5 bases from J, the gap between germline ends came to 4 bases. This CDR3 contains 12 residues. Germline loops: CDR1 KGHDR, CDR2 SFDVKD. The CDR3 sequence: CATSDLVETQYF. Here the CDR3 DNA reads TGTGCCACCAGTGATTTAGTGGAGACCCAGTACTTC.

This chain joins TRBV3-1 and TRBJ1-1; D is undetermined. Per the germline V gene, CDR1 is LGHDT and CDR2 is YNNKEL (reference sequence). V was trimmed by 0 bases and J by 7 bases, leaving 9 bases between them. This CDR3 has 13 amino acids. The DNA of the CDR3 is TGTGCCAGCAGCCAAGATTCCGCCAGTGAAGCTTTCTTT. Amino acid sequence: CASSQDSASEAFF.

This clonotype has only a few counts. CDR3 sequence: CASKRDREENTEAFF. The CDR3 region has the DNA TGTGCCAGCAAACGGGACAGGGAGGAAAACACTGAAGCTTTCTTT. The rearrangement links TRBV6-1 to TRBJ1-1; 9 bases agree with TRBD1. This CDR3 is 15 amino acids long. CDR1 is MNHNS, CDR2 SASEGT, per germline. V lost 7 bases to trimming and J lost 2 bases; unmatched junction nucleotides: 8.

This clonotype was found a few times. Mismatch with germline at one junction end may stem from a read error. The chain employs TRBV5-3 and TRBJ2-4; the D gene is possibly TRBD1 (5 bases). TRBV5-3 is annotated as an ORF whose role is uncertain. The CDR3 totals 17 residues. The CDR3 loop reads CASSWGWERGAKNIQYF. For the CDR3, the DNA is TGTGCCAGCAGCTGGGGTTGGGAAAGGGGAGCCAAAAACATTCAGTACTTC.

The chain is built from TRBV20-1 and TRBJ2-7; 11 positions match TRBD2. Trimming cost V 5 bases and J 2 bases; bases outside gene matches: 8. The CDR3 contains 15 residues. Per the germline V gene, CDR1 is DFQATT and CDR2 is SNEGSKA (reference sequence). The CDR3 loop reads CSADLPSGGTYEQYF. For the CDR3, the DNA is TGCAGTGCTGACCTCCCTAGCGGGGGGACCTACGAGCAGTACTTC.

The chain has TRBV7-2 and TRBJ1-4; D gene ambiguous. This CDR3 region has 12 residues. V was cut by 1 base and J by 11 bases, with 8 bases left in between. In germline, CDR1 is SGHTA, CDR2 FQGNSA. Written as DNA, the CDR3 is TGTGCCAGCAGCTTAGGAGCGGAGAAACTGTTTTTT. Translating gives CASSLGAEKLFF.

This clonotype occurred many times. This chain joins TRBV7-8 and TRBJ2-3; TRBD2 matches 8 bases. Trimming cost V 5 bases and J 2 bases; bases outside gene matches: 12. Looked up from germline, CDR1 is SGHVS and CDR2 is FQNEAQ. The CDR3 consists of 17 residues. The CDR3 here is CASSPDGGGIPTDTQYF. The DNA of the CDR3 is TGTGCCAGCAGCCCAGACGGCGGGGGGATCCCCACAGATACGCAGTATTTT.

This clonotype was counted between two and nine times. This chain joins TRBV6-5 and TRBJ2-3; D is perhaps TRBD1 or TRBD2 (6 bases each). Trimming stripped 6 bases from V and 6 bases from J, with 19 bases between. The V gene's germline CDR1 is MNHEY and CDR2 SVGAGI. This CDR3 is 15 amino acids long. The CDR3 region is CASSRAPGAGDTQYF. The CDR3 coding sequence is TGTGCCAGCAGCCGGGCTCCGGGGGCGGGGGATACGCAGTATTTT.

This chain joins TRBV28 and TRBJ2-3; D may be TRBD1 (5 bases). V was shortened by 3 bases and J by 5 bases, with 15 bases between the two germline ends. The CDR3 extends over 15 amino acids. Germline CDR1 is MDHEN and CDR2 is SYDVKM. CDR3: CASSLRVGPGDTQYF. In DNA form, the CDR3 reads TGTGCCAGCAGTTTGCGTGTGGGGCCGGGAGATACGCAGTATTTT.

The rearrangement links TRBV12-3 or TRBV12-4 to TRBJ2-5; D remains ambiguous. This CDR3 is built from 13 residues. Trimming took 2 bases from V and 5 from J, leaving 9 bases between them. CDR3 region: CASSLRIRETQYF. The CDR3 DNA follows: TGTGCCAGCAGTTTAAGGATCCGGGAGACCCAGTACTTC.

This clonotype was seen ten or more times. The CDR3 bases are TGTGCCAGCAGCAGGAGCGGGGAGGCCTCAATGACCCAGTACTTC. Amino acid sequence: CASSRSGEASMTQYF. The chain has TRBV7-2 and TRBJ2-5; 7 nucleotides match TRBD2. V lost 5 bases, J lost 7 bases, and 13 bases stayed unmatched. This CDR3 spans 15 amino acids. CDR1 is SGHTA, CDR2 FQGNSA, per germline. The entire variable domain, with the rest obtained from reference TRBV7-2 and TRBJ2-5, is as follows: GAGVSQSPSNKVTEKGKDVELRCDPISGHTALYWYRQSLGQGLEFLIYFQGNSAPDKSGLPSDRFSAERTGGSVSTLTIQRTQQEDSAVYLCASSRSGEASMTQYFGPGTRLLVL.